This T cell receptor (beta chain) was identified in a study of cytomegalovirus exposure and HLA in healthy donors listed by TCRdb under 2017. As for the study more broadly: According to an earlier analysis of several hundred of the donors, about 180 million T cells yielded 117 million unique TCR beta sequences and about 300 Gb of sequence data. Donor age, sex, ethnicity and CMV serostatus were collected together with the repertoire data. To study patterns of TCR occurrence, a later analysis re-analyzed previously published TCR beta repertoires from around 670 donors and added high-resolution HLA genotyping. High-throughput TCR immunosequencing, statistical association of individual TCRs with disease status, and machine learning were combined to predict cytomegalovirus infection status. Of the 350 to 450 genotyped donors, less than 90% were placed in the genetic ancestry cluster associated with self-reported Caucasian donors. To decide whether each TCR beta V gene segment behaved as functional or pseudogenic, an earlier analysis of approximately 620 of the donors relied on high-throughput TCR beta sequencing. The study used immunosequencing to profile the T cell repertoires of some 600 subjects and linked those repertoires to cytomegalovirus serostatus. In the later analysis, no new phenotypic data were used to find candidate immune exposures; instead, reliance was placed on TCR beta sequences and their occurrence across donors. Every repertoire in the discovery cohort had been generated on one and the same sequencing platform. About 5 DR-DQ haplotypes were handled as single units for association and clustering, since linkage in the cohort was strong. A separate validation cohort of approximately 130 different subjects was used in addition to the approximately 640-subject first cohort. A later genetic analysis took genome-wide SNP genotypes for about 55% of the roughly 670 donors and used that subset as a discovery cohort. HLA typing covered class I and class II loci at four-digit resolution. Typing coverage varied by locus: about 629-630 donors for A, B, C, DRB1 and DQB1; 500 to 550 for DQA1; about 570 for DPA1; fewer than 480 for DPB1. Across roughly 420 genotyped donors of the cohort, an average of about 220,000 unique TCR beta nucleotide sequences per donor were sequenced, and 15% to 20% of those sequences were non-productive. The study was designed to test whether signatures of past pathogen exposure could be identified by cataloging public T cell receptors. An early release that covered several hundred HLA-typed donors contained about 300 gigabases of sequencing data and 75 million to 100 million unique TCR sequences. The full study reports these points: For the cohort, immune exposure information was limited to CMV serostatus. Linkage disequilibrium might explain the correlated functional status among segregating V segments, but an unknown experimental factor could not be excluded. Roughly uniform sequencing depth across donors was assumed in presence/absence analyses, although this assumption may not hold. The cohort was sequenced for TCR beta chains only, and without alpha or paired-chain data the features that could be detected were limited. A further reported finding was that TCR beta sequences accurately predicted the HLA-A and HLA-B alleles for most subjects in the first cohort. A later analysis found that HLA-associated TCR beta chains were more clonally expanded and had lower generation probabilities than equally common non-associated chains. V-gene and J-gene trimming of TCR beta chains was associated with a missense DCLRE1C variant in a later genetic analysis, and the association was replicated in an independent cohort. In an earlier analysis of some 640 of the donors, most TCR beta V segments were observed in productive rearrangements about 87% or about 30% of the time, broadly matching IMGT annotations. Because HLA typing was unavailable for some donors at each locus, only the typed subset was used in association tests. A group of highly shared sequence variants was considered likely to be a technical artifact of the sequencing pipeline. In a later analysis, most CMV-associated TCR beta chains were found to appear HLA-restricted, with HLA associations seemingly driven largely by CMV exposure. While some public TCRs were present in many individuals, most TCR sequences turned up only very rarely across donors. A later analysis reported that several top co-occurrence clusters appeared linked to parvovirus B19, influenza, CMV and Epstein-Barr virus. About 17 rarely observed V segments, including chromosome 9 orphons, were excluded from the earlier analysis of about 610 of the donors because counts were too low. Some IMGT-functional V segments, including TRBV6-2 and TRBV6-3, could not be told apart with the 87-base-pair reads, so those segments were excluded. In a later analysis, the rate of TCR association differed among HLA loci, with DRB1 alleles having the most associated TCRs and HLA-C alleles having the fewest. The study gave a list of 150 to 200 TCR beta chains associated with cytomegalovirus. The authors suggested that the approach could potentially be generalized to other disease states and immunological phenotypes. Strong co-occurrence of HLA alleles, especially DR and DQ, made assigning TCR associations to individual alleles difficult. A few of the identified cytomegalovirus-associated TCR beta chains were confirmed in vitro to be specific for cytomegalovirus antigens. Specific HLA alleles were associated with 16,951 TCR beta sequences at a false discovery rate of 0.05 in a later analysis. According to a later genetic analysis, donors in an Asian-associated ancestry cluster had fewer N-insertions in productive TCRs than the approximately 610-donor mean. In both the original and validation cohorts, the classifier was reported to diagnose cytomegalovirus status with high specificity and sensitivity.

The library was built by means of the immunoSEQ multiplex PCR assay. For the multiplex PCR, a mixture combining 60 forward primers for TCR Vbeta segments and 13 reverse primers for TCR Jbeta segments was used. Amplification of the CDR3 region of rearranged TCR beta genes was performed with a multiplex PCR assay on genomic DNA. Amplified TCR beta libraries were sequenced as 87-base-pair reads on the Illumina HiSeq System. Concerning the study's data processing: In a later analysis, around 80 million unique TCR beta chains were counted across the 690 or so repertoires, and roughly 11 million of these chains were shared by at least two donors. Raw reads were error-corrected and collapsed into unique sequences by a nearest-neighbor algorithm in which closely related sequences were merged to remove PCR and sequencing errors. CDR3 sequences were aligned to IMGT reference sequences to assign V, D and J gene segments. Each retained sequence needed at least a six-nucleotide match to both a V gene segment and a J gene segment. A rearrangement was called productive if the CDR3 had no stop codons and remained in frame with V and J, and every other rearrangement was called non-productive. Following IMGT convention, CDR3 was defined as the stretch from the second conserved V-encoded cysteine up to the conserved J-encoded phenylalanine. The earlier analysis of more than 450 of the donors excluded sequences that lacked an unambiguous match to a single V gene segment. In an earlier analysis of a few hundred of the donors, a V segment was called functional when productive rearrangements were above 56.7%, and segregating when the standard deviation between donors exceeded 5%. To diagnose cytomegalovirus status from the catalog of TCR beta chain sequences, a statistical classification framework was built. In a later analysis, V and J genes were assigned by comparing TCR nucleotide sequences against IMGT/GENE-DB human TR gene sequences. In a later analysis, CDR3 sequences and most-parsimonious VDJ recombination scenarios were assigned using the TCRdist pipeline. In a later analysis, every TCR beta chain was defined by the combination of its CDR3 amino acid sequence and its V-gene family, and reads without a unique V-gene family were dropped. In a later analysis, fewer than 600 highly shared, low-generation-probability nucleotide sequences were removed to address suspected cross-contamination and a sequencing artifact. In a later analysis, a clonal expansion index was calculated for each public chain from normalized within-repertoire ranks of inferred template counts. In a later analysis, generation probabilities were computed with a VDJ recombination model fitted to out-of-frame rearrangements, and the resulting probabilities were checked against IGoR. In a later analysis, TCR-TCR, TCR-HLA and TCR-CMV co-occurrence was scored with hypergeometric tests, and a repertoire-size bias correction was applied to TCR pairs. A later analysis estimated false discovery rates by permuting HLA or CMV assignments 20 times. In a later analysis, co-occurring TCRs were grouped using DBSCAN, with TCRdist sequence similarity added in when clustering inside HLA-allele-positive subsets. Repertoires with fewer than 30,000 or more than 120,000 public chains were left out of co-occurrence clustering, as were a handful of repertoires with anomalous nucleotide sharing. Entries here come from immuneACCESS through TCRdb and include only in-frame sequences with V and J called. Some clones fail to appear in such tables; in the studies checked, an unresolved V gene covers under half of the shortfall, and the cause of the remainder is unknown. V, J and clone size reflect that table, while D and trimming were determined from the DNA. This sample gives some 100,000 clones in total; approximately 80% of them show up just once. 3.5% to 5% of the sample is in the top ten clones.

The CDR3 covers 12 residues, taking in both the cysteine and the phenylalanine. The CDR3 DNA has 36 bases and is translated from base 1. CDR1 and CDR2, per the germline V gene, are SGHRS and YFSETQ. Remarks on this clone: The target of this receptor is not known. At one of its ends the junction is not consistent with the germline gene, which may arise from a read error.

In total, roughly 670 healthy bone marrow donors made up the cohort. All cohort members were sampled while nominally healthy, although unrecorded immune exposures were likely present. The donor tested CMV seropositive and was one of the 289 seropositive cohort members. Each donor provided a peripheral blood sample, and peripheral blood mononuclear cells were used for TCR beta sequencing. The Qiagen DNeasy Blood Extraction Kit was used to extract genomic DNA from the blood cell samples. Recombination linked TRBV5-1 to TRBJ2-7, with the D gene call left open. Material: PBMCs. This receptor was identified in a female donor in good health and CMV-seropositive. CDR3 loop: CASSLASDEQYF. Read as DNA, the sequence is TGCGCCAGCAGCTTGGCCTCCGACGAGCAGTACTTC. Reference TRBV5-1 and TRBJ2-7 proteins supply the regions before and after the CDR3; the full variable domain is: KAGVTQTPRYLIKTRGQQVTLSCSPISGHRSVSWYQQTPGQGLQFLFEYFSETQRNKGNFPGRFSGRQFSNSRSEMNVSTLELGDSALYLCASSLASDEQYFGPGTRLTVT.